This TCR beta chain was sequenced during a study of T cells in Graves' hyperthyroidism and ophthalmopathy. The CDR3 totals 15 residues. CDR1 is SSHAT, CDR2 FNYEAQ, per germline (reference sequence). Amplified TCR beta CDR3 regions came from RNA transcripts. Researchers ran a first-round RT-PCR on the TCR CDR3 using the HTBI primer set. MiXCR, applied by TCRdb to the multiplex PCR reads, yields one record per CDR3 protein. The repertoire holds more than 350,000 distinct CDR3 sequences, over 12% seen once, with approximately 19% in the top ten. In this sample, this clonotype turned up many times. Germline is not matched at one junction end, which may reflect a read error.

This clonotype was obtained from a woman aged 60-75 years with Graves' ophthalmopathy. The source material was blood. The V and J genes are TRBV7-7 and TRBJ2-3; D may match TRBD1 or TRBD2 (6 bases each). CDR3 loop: CASSLGLGGSDTQYF. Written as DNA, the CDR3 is TGTGCTAGCAGCTTGGGACTGGGGGGCTCAGATACGCAGTATTTT. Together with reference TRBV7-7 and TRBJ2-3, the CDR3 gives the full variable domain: GAGVSQSPRYKVTKRGQDVTLRCDPISSHATLYWYQQALGQGPEFLTYFNYEAQPDKSGLPSDRFSAERPEGSISTLTIQRTEQRDSAMYRCASSLGLGGSDTQYFGPGTRLTVL.